This TCR beta chain stems from a study of T-cell reconstitution after alpha-beta-depleted transplantation in children. Study-wide findings and caveats: A year post-transplant, T-cell counts and diversity derived mostly from newly produced T cells. The study traced high day-60 TCRbeta diversity in some patients to surviving recipient T cells and thymic progenitors. Several hundred expanded graft clones reportedly supplied alpha-beta T cells about two months after transplant.

Many counts were recorded for this clonotype. Antigen specificity is unknown. Germline assignment: CDR1 SEHNR and CDR2 FQNEAQ (reference sequence). The CDR3 has 13 residues. V dropped 5 bases and J dropped 2 bases, with 9 bases sitting between them. Unique molecular identifiers were built into the TCRbeta library. TCRdb redid the calling of the PCR reads with MiXCR, one entry per CDR3 protein. Among 55,000 to 85,000 distinct CDR3 sequences listed, 11% were seen once. This receptor was identified in a boy between 5 and 17 years old with acute myeloid leukemia, due to receive a stem cell transplant. This chain connects TRBV7-9 to TRBJ1-2; a possible D gene is TRBD1 (6 bases). Sequences were derived from PBMCs, sampled before TCRalphabeta/CD19-depleted stem cell transplant. The CDR3 coding sequence is TGTGCCAGCAGCCCAACAGGGAACTATGGCTACACCTTC. Translating gives CASSPTGNYGYTF.